Included here is one T cell receptor beta chain sequence, with context. Antigen specificity is unknown. Germline CDR1 is MNHEY and CDR2 is SMNVEV (reference sequence). The CDR3 covers 17 residues. V dropped 7 bases and J dropped 4; count of bases not matched to a gene: 17. The data were taken from a study of Siglec-9 on CD8 T cells in melanoma. Study results and limitations: An effector memory CD8+ T-cell subset seemingly accumulating in melanoma was reportedly marked and regulated by Siglec-9.

Assay: immunoSEQ multiplex PCR; the TCRdb copy retains only in-frame clones and omits some. The sample shows 25,000 to 30,000 clones, more than 80% of them seen only once. The source of this sequence is a human donor in good health. The sample was Siglec-9- CD8+ T cells sorted from blood. V gene TRBV27 combines with J gene TRBJ1-2; 8 bases are shared with TRBD1. CDR3 DNA: TGTGCCAGCACGGATCAGGGGGCGCGGGGGGCTCTCTATGGCTACACCTTC. Amino acid sequence: CASTDQGARGALYGYTF.